This TCR beta chain was identified during a study of blood T cell repertoires in COVID-19. The CDR3 is 17 amino acids. Germline lookup yields CDR1 MGHRA and CDR2 YSYEKL. The V end lost 5 bases, the J end lost 0 bases, and 17 bases lay between the germline ends. The repertoire was sequenced with immunoSEQ multiplex PCR; TCRdb's copy has only in-frame clones and lacks some. The sample records around 50,000 clones, 85% to 90% being singletons. This clone came up once. The clonotype comes from a man aged 45-65 years with active COVID-19. The chain couples TRBV4-1 to TRBJ2-1; a weak D match, TRBD1 (7 bases). The sequenced material came from peripheral blood. The CDR3 spells CASSLAGGYNSYNEQFF. The CDR3 DNA follows: TGCGCCAGCAGCTTGGCAGGGGGGTACAACTCCTACAATGAGCAGTTCTTC.